This TCR beta chain was identified in a study of T cell repertoires in cytomegalovirus infection. Whole-study context: Public TCR beta signatures provided an indication of both CMV infection and a matching HLA type.

The CDR3 length is 16 residues. Germline V gene data show CDR1 as MDHEN and CDR2 as SYDVKM. V lost 5 bases, J lost 2 bases, and 12 bases stayed unmatched. This clonotype has a handful of counts. What it binds is unknown. In TCRdb, the reads were re-called with MiXCR into one record per CDR3 protein. The sample has roughly 250,000 distinct CDR3 sequences, about 20% seen once; the top ten hold 18%. Whole-study findings and limits: The response measured ex vivo was dominated by TCR beta clonotypes (HLA-C-restricted and CMV-specific).

The chain employs TRBV28 and TRBJ2-7; 7 nucleotides line up with TRBD1. This TCR was sampled from a human donor in good health (CMV status not recorded). Some clones in this sample may be carry-over from other donors' samples. Source material: CD8+ T cells from PBMCs. The CDR3 nucleotides read TGTGCCAGCAGTACGCCATACCGGGACAGAACCTACGAGCAGTACTTC. Its translation is CASSTPYRDRTYEQYF.